Detailed here is one TCR beta chain. This CDR3 spans 14 amino acids. Looked up from germline, CDR1 is SNHLY and CDR2 is FYNNEI. The V end lost 6 bases, the J end lost 2 bases, and 12 bases lay between the germline ends. The time point: patch test 3, about 24 weeks after DPC sensitization. Treatment noted: therapeutic diphenylcyclopropenone sensitization with weekly scalp DPC. These data are taken from a study of human T cells and chemical hapten exposure. MiXCR was run by TCRdb on the RACE reads, yielding one entry per CDR3 protein. The top ten hold over 2% of the sample, which has 150,000 to 200,000 distinct CDR3 sequences, roughly a quarter seen once.

This chain connects TRBV2 to TRBJ2-3; D may be TRBD2 (5 bases). The input for sequencing was whole blood, taken in connection with sensitization to the hapten diphenylcyclopropenone (DPC). This TCR came from a woman in her thirties or forties with alopecia areata. Some clones in this sample may be carry-over from other donors' samples. CDR3 coding DNA: TGTGCCAGCAGGGCGACTACTTCCACAGATACGCAGTATTTT. Amino acids: CASRATTSTDTQYF.